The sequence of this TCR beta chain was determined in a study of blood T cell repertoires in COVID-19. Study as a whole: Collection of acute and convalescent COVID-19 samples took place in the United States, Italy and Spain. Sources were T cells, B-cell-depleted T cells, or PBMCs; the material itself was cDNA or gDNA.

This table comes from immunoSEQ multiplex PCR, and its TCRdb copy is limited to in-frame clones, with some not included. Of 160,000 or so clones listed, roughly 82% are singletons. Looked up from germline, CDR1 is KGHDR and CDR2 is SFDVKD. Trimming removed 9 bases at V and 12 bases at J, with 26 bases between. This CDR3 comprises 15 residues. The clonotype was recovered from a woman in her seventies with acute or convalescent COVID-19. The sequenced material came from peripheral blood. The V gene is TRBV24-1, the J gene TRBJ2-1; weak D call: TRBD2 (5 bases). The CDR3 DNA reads TGTGCCACCTGGCCTATACCCTCTCCACAACGGGGGCAGTTCTTC. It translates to CATWPIPSPQRGQFF.